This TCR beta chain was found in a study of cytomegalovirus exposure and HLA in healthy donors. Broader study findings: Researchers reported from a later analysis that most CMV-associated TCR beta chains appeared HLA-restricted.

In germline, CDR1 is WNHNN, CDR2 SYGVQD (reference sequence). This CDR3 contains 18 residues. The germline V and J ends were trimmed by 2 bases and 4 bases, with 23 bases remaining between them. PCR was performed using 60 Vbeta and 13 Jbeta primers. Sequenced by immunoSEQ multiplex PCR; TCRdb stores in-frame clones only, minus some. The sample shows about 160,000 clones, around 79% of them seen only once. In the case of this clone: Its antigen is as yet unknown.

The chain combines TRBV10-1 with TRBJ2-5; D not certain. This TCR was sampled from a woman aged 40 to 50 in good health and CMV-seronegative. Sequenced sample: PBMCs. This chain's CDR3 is CASSEVLLTPPPVETQYF. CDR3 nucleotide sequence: TGCGCCAGCAGTGAGGTGCTCTTGACACCCCCCCCAGTAGAGACCCAGTACTTC.